The rows below give T cell receptor beta chains drawn from one sample of a study of T cells in tuberculosis. The method was immunoSEQ multiplex PCR; TCRdb's version includes in-frame clones alone and lacks a portion of them. The data hold around 33,000 clones, with about 92% observed a single time. Sample: PBMCs, taken at tuberculosis diagnosis. These receptors were taken from an adult with tuberculosis. Some clones in this sample may be carry-over from other donors' samples. Both conserved end residues are part of each CDR3. D genes are given only for firm matches. Size is stated for part of the rows, as once, few or many counts, or as a class when the clone is expanded.

TRBV7-2,once,-,TRBJ2-1,TGTGCCAGCAGCTTAGATCCGGTTTCCTACAATGAGCAGTTCTTC,CASSLDPVSYNEQFF
TRBV6-1,-,TRBD2,TRBJ2-7,TGTGCCAGCAGGACCGGGACTAGCGCGGACGAGCAGTACTTC,CASRTGTSADEQYF
TRBV2,-,-,TRBJ1-1,TGTGCCAGCAGTGAGCCGGTTGGGCATAAAGCTTTCTTT,CASSEPVGHKAFF
TRBV30,-,TRBD1,TRBJ1-2,TGTGCCTGGAGTGGGACAGGGGGTTCTTACACCTTC,CAWSGTGGSYTF
TRBV10-3,-,TRBD2,TRBJ2-3,TGTGCCATCAGTGAGGCAGCGGGGGGGCAGGGTACGCAGTATTTT,CAISEAAGGQGTQYF
TRBV18,-,TRBD1,TRBJ1-2,TGTGCCAGCTCACCACCTCGGACAGGGGGCGGTCTATTATATGGCTACACCTTC,CASSPPRTGGGLLYGYTF
TRBV27,-,TRBD1,TRBJ1-6,TGTGCCAGCAGCCGAGAGGGACAGGGGAGTTCACCCCTCCACTTT,CASSREGQGSSPLHF
TRBV11-2,-,TRBD2,TRBJ2-7,TGTGCCAGCAGCTTCCGGACTAGCGGTCCCTACGAGCAGTACTTC,CASSFRTSGPYEQYF
TRBV5-1,-,-,TRBJ1-1,TGCGCCAGCAGCCTCGAAAGTGAATGGGACTCAAGAAACACTGAAGCTTTCTTT,CASSLESEWDSRNTEAFF
TRBV29-1,-,TRBD1,TRBJ1-2,TGCAGCGTTGAAGGTGGACAGGGAATTGACTATGGCTACACCTTC,CSVEGGQGIDYGYTF
TRBV9,-,-,TRBJ2-3,TGTGCCAGCAGCGTAGATTCGGAGCAGGGAGGTTTACCAGATACGCAGTATTTT,CASSVDSEQGGLPDTQYF
TRBV5-5,-,-,TRBJ1-5,TGTGCCAGCAGCTCGAATGGACAGATCGGCAATCAGCCCCAGCATTTT,CASSSNGQIGNQPQHF
TRBV6-1,-,TRBD1,TRBJ1-5,TGTGCCAGCAGTGAGACTGACAGGGGGTATCAGCCCCAGCATTTT,CASSETDRGYQPQHF
TRBV30,once,-,TRBJ1-1,TGTGCCTGGAGCCCAAGGTCACCCGGGGTGTCGAACACTGAAGCTTTCTTT,CAWSPRSPGVSNTEAFF
TRBV27,-,TRBD1,TRBJ1-1,TGTGCCAGCAGTTATCAGGGGGGCAACACTGAAGCTTTCTTT,CASSYQGGNTEAFF
TRBV5-1,-,TRBD2,TRBJ2-7,TGCGCCAGCAGCCGGTGGACTAGCGGGGGGTACGAGCAGTACTTC,CASSRWTSGGYEQYF
TRBV10-3,-,TRBD1,TRBJ1-1,TGTGCCATCATGGAGGCAGGGGGCACTGAAGCTTTCTTT,CAIMEAGGTEAFF
TRBV12-5,-,-,TRBJ1-1,TGTGCTAGTGGTTTGGGAGTTAACACTGAAGCTTTCTTT,CASGLGVNTEAFF
TRBV27,-,TRBD2,TRBJ2-3,TGTGCCAGCAGTTTATCGGCTAGCGGGGGGTACTACGCTAGCACAGATACGCAGTATTTT,CASSLSASGGYYASTDTQYF
TRBV2,-,-,TRBJ2-2,TGTGCCAGTAACGCCGGGACTTCGGACACCGGGGAGCTGTTTTTT,CASNAGTSDTGELFF
TRBV7-9,-,-,TRBJ1-2,TGTGCCAGCAGCTTAGGACAGTCCTATGGCTACACCTTC,CASSLGQSYGYTF
TRBV28,-,-,TRBJ1-5,TGTGCCAGCAGTTTAAGAGGGCTACGGCAGCCCCAGCATTTT,CASSLRGLRQPQHF
TRBV9,-,TRBD1,TRBJ1-5,TGTGCCAGCAGCGGACAGGGCGGGGACGGTCGGAATCAGCCCCAGCATTTT,CASSGQGGDGRNQPQHF
TRBV7-8,-,TRBD1,TRBJ2-1,TGTGCCAGCAGCTTCGTGACAGGGGTAAAGTTCTTC,CASSFVTGVKFF
TRBV2,-,TRBD2,TRBJ2-7,TGTGCCAGCAGTGGACGACTAGCGGGGGGGCCCGAGCAGTACTTC,CASSGRLAGGPEQYF